Below are 8 T cell receptor beta chains sequenced from a single sample in a study of cytomegalovirus exposure and HLA in healthy donors. In the PCR, 60 Vbeta and 13 Jbeta primers were used. The assay was immunoSEQ multiplex PCR, and TCRdb's table has in-frame clones only and misses some. The profile shows about 190,000 clones, 70% to 75% of them singletons. The sample taken for sequencing was PBMCs. Every receptor here comes from a man under 40 in good health and CMV-seropositive.

The chain combines TRBV29-1 with TRBJ2-1, with TRBD1 identical over 11 bases. V lost 6 bases to trimming and J lost 7 bases; unmatched junction nucleotides: 5. CDR1 and CDR2 (germline): SQVTM, ANQGSEA. The CDR3 contains 13 residues. The CDR3 sequence: CSVHRDRGNEQFF. CDR3 coding DNA: TGCAGCGTCCACAGGGACAGGGGGAATGAGCAGTTCTTC.

CDR3 DNA sequence: TGTGCCAGCAGCTCCGGGGGGCGATACAATGAGCAGTTCTTC. Residues: CASSSGGRYNEQFF. The chain uses TRBV5-4 and TRBJ2-1; a possible D gene is TRBD2 (7 bases). The CDR3 sequence is 14 residues long. Germline V gene data show CDR1 as SGHNT and CDR2 as YYREEE (reference sequence). V lost 3 bases to trimming and J lost 4 bases, with 11 bases between them.

The gene calls are TRBV27 and TRBJ1-1, with D unclear. Trimming cost V 0 bases and J 4 bases, with 9 bases left between them. The CDR3 consists of 14 residues. The V gene's germline CDR1 is MNHEY and CDR2 SMNVEV (reference sequence). CDR3 sequence (DNA): TGTGCCAGCAGTTTATCCCCCGCGTCCACTGAAGCTTTCTTT. Protein: CASSLSPASTEAFF.

The rearrangement joins TRBV19 to TRBJ1-6; the match to TRBD1 covers 10 bases. Trimming cost V 7 bases and J 7 bases; bases outside gene matches: 16. This CDR3 has 18 amino acids. Germline CDR1 LNHDA, CDR2 SQIVND (reference sequence). The CDR3 here is CASTLRYRGQGLNSPLHF. The CDR3 DNA follows: TGTGCCAGTACCTTACGATACAGGGGACAGGGGTTAAATTCACCCCTCCACTTT.

V is TRBV6-6 and J is TRBJ1-6; 7 bases are a match to TRBD1. The V gene's germline CDR1 is MNHNY and CDR2 SVGAGI (reference sequence). The junction had 9 bases not matched to a gene; V was cut back by 6 bases and J by 7 bases. CDR3 length: 15 amino acids. CDR3 nucleotides: TGTGCCAGCAGGGTGGACAGGAGGGCAAATTCACCCCTCCACTTT. As protein: CASRVDRRANSPLHF.

The chain recombines TRBV7-2 with TRBJ2-7, with 7 bases lining up with TRBD1. CDR1 is SGHTA, CDR2 FQGNSA, per germline. The ends lost 4 bases at V and 6 bases at J; junction bases unmatched: 6. This CDR3 contains 13 residues. CDR3: CASSSSGQFEQYF. DNA of the CDR3: TGTGCCAGCAGCTCATCGGGACAGTTCGAGCAGTACTTC.

The chain couples TRBV5-4 to TRBJ2-7, with 11 positions matching TRBD1. The CDR3 has 17 residues. Germline CDR1 SGHNT, CDR2 YYREEE (reference sequence). Trimming removed 3 bases from V and 4 bases from J; junction bases left unmatched: 12. The CDR3 DNA follows: TGTGCCAGCAGCTCGGACCTCGGGACAGGGGGAAAGTACGAGCAGTACTTC. Protein product: CASSSDLGTGGKYEQYF.

The rearrangement joins TRBV7-9 to TRBJ2-6, with D possibly matching TRBD2 (6 bases). Looked up from germline, CDR1 is SEHNR and CDR2 is FQNEAQ (reference sequence). The CDR3 sequence is 17 residues long. Trimming shortened V by 6 bases and J by 2 bases, and 17 bases separated the two germline ends. The CDR3 sequence is CASSKAPGVAGANVLTF. The CDR3 DNA reads as TGTGCCAGCAGTAAGGCACCGGGAGTTGCTGGGGCCAACGTCCTGACTTTC.